Shown below are 26 T cell receptor beta chains from a single sample sequenced in a study of CD8 T cells in ankylosing spondylitis. MiXCR, run by TCRdb on the 5' RACE reads, gives a single entry per CDR3 protein. This repertoire shows around 340,000 distinct CDR3 sequences, over 12% found once; its top ten account for about 1.1%. The sample consisted of blood, either unsorted or a sorted T cell fraction (not recorded which). The receptors were sampled from a male donor with ankylosing spondylitis or in good health (not recorded which).

The CDR3 DNA is TGCAGTGCTCGAAGTGGGCGGGACTCTGGAAACACCATATATTTT. Encoded protein: CSARSGRDSGNTIYF. This chain uses TRBV20-1 with TRBJ1-3, with D unresolved. This CDR3 region has 15 residues. Germline CDR1 DFQATT, CDR2 SNEGSKA (reference sequence). The V and J ends lost 5 bases and 0 bases respectively, with 14 bases between them.

The gene calls are TRBV10-3 and TRBJ2-7, with 8 bases lining up with TRBD2. The CDR3 is 11 residues long. V was clipped by 6 bases and J by 13 bases; unmatched bases: 8. The germline V gene has CDR1 ENHRY and CDR2 SYGVKD. The CDR3 sequence: CAISAERELYF. As DNA, the CDR3 is TGTGCCATCAGCGCCGAGCGGGAGCTTTACTTC.

The V call is TRBV12-5, the J call TRBJ2-3; D might be TRBD2 (6 bases). In germline, CDR1 is LGHNT, CDR2 FRNRAP. The CDR3 is 14 residues long. Trimming took 11 bases from V and 1 from J, leaving 16 bases between them. CDR3 DNA sequence: TGTGCTTGCACCCGGGGACTTGGCACAGATACGCAGTATTTT. It specifies CACTRGLGTDTQYF. The full variable domain, with the rest looked up from reference TRBV12-5 and TRBJ2-3, is DARVTQTPRHKVTEMGQEVTMRCQPILGHNTVFWYRQTMMQGLELLAYFRNRAPLDDSGMPKDRFSAEMPDATLATLKIQPSEPRDSAVYFCACTRGLGTDTQYFGPGTRLTVL.

V usage is TRBV12-3 or TRBV12-4 and J usage is TRBJ2-5; 7 nucleotides align to TRBD1. This CDR3 region has 13 residues. V lost 11 bases to trimming and J lost 1 base; unmatched junction nucleotides: 7. The DNA of the CDR3 is TGTGCCTCAGGGGGATTAGCCCAAGAGACCCAGTACTTC. Translated, it gives CASGGLAQETQYF.

This clonotype was counted between two and nine times. The rearrangement links TRBV19 to TRBJ2-1, with a weak D call TRBD1 (5 bases). Trimming stripped 0 bases from V and 7 bases from J, with 7 bases between. CDR1 and CDR2 from the germline V gene are LNHDA and SQIVND (reference sequence). The CDR3 is 13 residues long. This CDR3 reads CASSIERTNEQFF. The CDR3 region has the DNA TGTGCCAGTAGTATAGAGCGGACAAATGAGCAGTTCTTC.

DNA of the CDR3: TGTGCCAGCAGCTTAGTGGGACAGATCGGTTCACCCCTCCACTTT. This sequence encodes CASSLVGQIGSPLHF. The rearrangement uses TRBV7-2 and TRBJ1-6; 7 bases align to TRBD1. With V trimmed by 1 base and J by 9 bases, 6 bases remained unmatched. This CDR3 comprises 15 residues. The V gene's germline CDR1 is SGHTA and CDR2 FQGNSA.

The table lists this clonotype with a few counts. The chain couples TRBV5-1 to TRBJ1-1; no definite D call. This CDR3 contains 13 residues. Germline values: CDR1 SGHRS, CDR2 YFSETQ. Between the trimmed V and J ends, which lost 2 bases and 4 bases, there was a span of 9 bases. This CDR3 is CASSFTEVTEAFF. CDR3 DNA: TGCGCCAGCAGCTTCACCGAAGTCACTGAAGCTTTCTTT.

This clonotype was counted many times. V and J are TRBV7-2 and TRBJ2-2; D is possibly TRBD2 (6 bases). Trimming removed 3 bases from V and 4 bases from J, with 9 bases in between. Germline V CDR1 and CDR2: SGHTA, FQGNSA. This CDR3 is 14 amino acids long. This CDR3 is CASSFTGGTGELFF. The CDR3 DNA reads TGTGCCAGCAGCTTCACCGGGGGCACCGGGGAGCTGTTTTTT.

DNA for the CDR3: TGCGCCAGCAGCTTGAATCGTATCTACGAGCAGTACTTC. Amino acids: CASSLNRIYEQYF. V usage is TRBV5-1 and J usage is TRBJ2-7; D gene ambiguous. Germline CDR1 is SGHRS and CDR2 is YFSETQ. CDR3 length equals 13 residues. The germline V and J ends were trimmed by 1 base and 3 bases, with 8 bases remaining between them.

This clonotype was observed a handful of times. The rearrangement links TRBV3-1 to TRBJ1-2; the D is unclear. Per germline, CDR1 LGHDT and CDR2 YNNKEL (reference sequence). CDR3 length equals 15 residues. Trimming stripped 0 bases from V and 8 bases from J, with 16 bases between. The CDR3 DNA follows: TGTGCCAGCAGCCAAGATTTCGCAATCCCTATGGGCTACACCTTC. Protein sequence: CASSQDFAIPMGYTF.

This clonotype was detected a few times. This chain links TRBV11-2 with TRBJ2-7; D is ambiguous. Germline V lookup: CDR1 SGHAT, CDR2 FQNNGV. This CDR3 region has 16 residues. The V end lost 3 bases, the J end lost 2 bases, and 17 bases lay between the germline ends. The CDR3 bases are TGTGCCAGCAGCTTGTCCCCTACGGGTCTAACCTACGAGCAGTACTTC. Its protein product is CASSLSPTGLTYEQYF.

This clonotype was seen a few times. This sequence joins TRBV10-3 and TRBJ2-5; possibly TRBD2 for D (6 bases). Germline CDR1 is ENHRY and CDR2 is SYGVKD. Trimming pared 7 bases from V and 7 bases from J, leaving 16 bases between. CDR3 size: 13 residues. The CDR3 nucleotides are TGTGCCATCACCCAGGACACCGGGGGGACCCAGTACTTC. Protein product: CAITQDTGGTQYF.

Concerning this clonotype itself: At one end the junction does not follow the germline gene, possibly because of a read error. The chain employs TRBV20-1 and TRBJ2-3, with TRBD2 matching over 13 bases. Germline-derived CDR1 and CDR2 are DFQATT and SNEGSKA (reference sequence). This CDR3 has 14 residues. The CDR3 protein is CSARTSGSKDTQYF. CDR3 sequence (DNA): TGCAGTGCTCGGACTAGCGGGAGCAAAGATACGCAGTATTTT.

The chain has TRBV5-1 and TRBJ2-7, with TRBD2 identical over 7 bases. The junction had 9 bases not matched to a gene; V was cut back by 2 bases and J by 4 bases. This CDR3 contains 15 residues. Germline CDR1 SGHRS, CDR2 YFSETQ. The CDR3 coding sequence is TGCGCCAGCAGCTTACCCAGCGGGAATAGGTACGAGCAGTACTTC. Translating gives CASSLPSGNRYEQYF. The full variable domain, its missing parts supplied by reference TRBV5-1 and TRBJ2-7, is KAGVTQTPRYLIKTRGQQVTLSCSPISGHRSVSWYQQTPGQGLQFLFEYFSETQRNKGNFPGRFSGRQFSNSRSEMNVSTLELGDSALYLCASSLPSGNRYEQYFGPGTRLTVT.

The chain employs TRBV27 and TRBJ2-7; D ambiguous. The CDR3 is 15 amino acids. V was shortened by 4 bases and J by 2 bases, with 15 bases between the two germline ends. Germline V gene lookup returns CDR1 MNHEY and CDR2 SMNVEV (reference sequence). CDR3 coding DNA: TGTGCCAGCAGTTCGGCTCAAACTGGTCCCTACGAGCAGTACTTC. Its translation is CASSSAQTGPYEQYF.

The chain employs TRBV6-1 and TRBJ2-7; 8 bases agree with TRBD2. CDR1 and CDR2 (germline): MNHNS, SASEGT. The trim removed 5 bases at V and 2 bases at J, leaving 8 bases unmatched. The CDR3 extends over 15 amino acids. The CDR3 loop reads CASSKISGAPYEQYF. The CDR3 DNA is TGTGCCAGCAGTAAGATTAGCGGGGCCCCCTACGAGCAGTACTTC.

The chain carries TRBV29-1 and TRBJ2-3; 7 bases match TRBD2. Germline trimming cut 6 bases from V and 4 bases from J; bases unmatched to any gene: 13. Germline CDR1 and CDR2: SQVTM and ANQGSEA. This CDR3 contains 15 residues. The CDR3 coding sequence is TGCAGCGTCCCTATAGCTCGGGGGGTGGCAGATACGCAGTATTTT. Translation: CSVPIARGVADTQYF.

This clonotype was seen only a few times. The V call is TRBV7-2, the J call TRBJ2-7, with TRBD1 identical over 8 bases. The V segment lost 4 bases and the J segment 0 bases; nucleotides outside the gene matches: 8. This CDR3 is 16 amino acids long. Germline CDR1 and CDR2: SGHTA and FQGNSA. CDR3: CASSSSGQGSSYEQYF. The CDR3 DNA sequence: TGTGCCAGCAGCTCCTCTGGACAGGGATCCTCCTACGAGCAGTACTTC.

The chain links TRBV7-9 to TRBJ2-5; no definite D call. The germline CDR1 and CDR2 sequences are SEHNR and FQNEAQ (reference sequence). The CDR3 consists of 14 residues. Trimming took off 2 bases at V and 5 bases at J, with 12 bases between the two ends. The CDR3 coding sequence is TGTGCCAGCAGCTTACAAGATTTCCGGGAGACCCAGTACTTC. Amino acids: CASSLQDFRETQYF.

The V and J genes are TRBV6-1 and TRBJ2-2, with D perhaps matching TRBD2 (7 bases). This CDR3 contains 16 residues. Per germline, CDR1 MNHNS and CDR2 SASEGT. The ends were cut back, 8 bases at V and 1 base at J, with 17 bases in the middle. This CDR3 is CASRLLGGQNTGELFF. The DNA of the CDR3 is TGTGCCAGCCGGCTCCTGGGGGGGCAGAACACCGGGGAGCTGTTTTTT.

V and J are TRBV12-3 or TRBV12-4 and TRBJ1-1; TRBD1 is a possible D gene (5 bases). Trimming cost V 3 bases and J 3 bases, with 11 bases left between them. The CDR3 has 14 residues. CDR3 sequence (DNA): TGTGCCAGCAGTTTGTCAGGGAGGGACACTGAAGCTTTCTTT. The encoded protein is CASSLSGRDTEAFF.

This clonotype appeared a few times. This chain connects TRBV27 to TRBJ2-7; 7 nucleotides line up with TRBD2. With V trimmed by 8 bases and J by 0 bases, 10 bases remained unmatched. Germline V gene lookup returns CDR1 MNHEY and CDR2 SMNVEV (reference sequence). The CDR3 loop spans 15 amino acids. The CDR3 loop is CASAKLASSSYEQYF. In DNA, the CDR3 is TGTGCCAGCGCTAAACTAGCGAGCAGCTCCTACGAGCAGTACTTC.

J is TRBJ2-3 and V is TRBV7-8; TRBD1 might be the D (5 bases). The CDR3 is 15 amino acids. The V gene's germline CDR1 is SGHVS and CDR2 FQNEAQ. V shed 7 bases and J shed 3 bases, with 17 bases lying between them. The chain's CDR3 is CASTLRIAGTDTQYF. The CDR3 DNA sequence: TGTGCCAGCACCCTTCGAATAGCAGGGACAGATACGCAGTATTTT.

In this sample, this clonotype turned up a few times. The chain has TRBV6-5 and TRBJ1-4; 9 nucleotides line up with TRBD1. This CDR3 contains 16 residues. Germline V gene sequence: CDR1 MNHEY, CDR2 SVGAGI. After removal of 0 bases from V and 8 bases from J, the junction contained 7 bases not matched to a gene. The CDR3 spells CASSYSVGTGMEKLFF. Here the CDR3 DNA reads TGTGCCAGCAGTTACTCGGTGGGGACAGGGATGGAAAAACTGTTTTTT.

The table lists this clonotype with a few counts. The V and J genes are TRBV12-3 or TRBV12-4 and TRBJ2-1; 7 bases align to TRBD2. V trimming: 6 bases; J trimming: 1 base; junction bases outside the gene matches: 3. The CDR3 is made up of 14 amino acids. The DNA of the CDR3 is TGTGCCAGCAGAATGGGACTATCCTACAATGAGCAGTTCTTC. This gives the protein CASRMGLSYNEQFF.

This clonotype was detected a few times. J is TRBJ1-5 and V is TRBV12-3 or TRBV12-4; 11 bases line up with TRBD1. The CDR3 is made up of 16 amino acids. V lost 5 bases, J lost 4 bases, and 7 bases stayed unmatched. CDR3 sequence: CASSPGTGGFNQPQHF. CDR3 nucleotides: TGTGCCAGCAGTCCCGGGACAGGGGGGTTTAATCAGCCCCAGCATTTT.